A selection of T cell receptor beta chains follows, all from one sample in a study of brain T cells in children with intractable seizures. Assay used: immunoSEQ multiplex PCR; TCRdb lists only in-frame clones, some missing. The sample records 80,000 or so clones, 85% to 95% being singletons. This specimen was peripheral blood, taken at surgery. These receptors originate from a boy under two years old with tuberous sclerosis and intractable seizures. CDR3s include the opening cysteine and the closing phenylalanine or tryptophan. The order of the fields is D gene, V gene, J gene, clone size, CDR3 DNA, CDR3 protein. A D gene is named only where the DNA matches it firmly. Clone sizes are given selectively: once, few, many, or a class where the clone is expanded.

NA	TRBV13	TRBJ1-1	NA	TGTGCCAGCAGCGGTTGGACGGGGACGAACACTGAAGCTTTCTTT	CASSGWTGTNTEAFF
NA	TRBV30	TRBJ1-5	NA	TGTGCCTGGAGTGGAGTACGGGGTGGGTATAGCAATCAGCCCCAGCATTTT	CAWSGVRGGYSNQPQHF
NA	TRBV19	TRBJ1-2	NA	TGTGCCAGTAGCGAGGGGGGATATGGCTACACCTTC	CASSEGGYGYTF
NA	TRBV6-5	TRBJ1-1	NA	TGTGCCACGCAGCGGGGAATTAACACTGAAGCTTTCTTT	CATQRGINTEAFF
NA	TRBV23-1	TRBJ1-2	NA	TGCGCCAGCATACATCACCGGTCGGTCCGGACATATGGCTACACCTTC	CASIHHRSVRTYGYTF
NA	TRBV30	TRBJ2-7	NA	TGTGCCTGGAGTCCAGCTAGCGAACCCTACGAGCAGTACTTC	CAWSPASEPYEQYF
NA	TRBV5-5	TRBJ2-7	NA	TGTGCCAGCAGTAAGGACGGCGGTGCCTACGAGCAGTACTTC	CASSKDGGAYEQYF
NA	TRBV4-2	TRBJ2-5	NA	TGTGCCAGCAGCCAAGAAGAAAGGGGTGGGGAGACCCAGTACTTC	CASSQEERGGETQYF
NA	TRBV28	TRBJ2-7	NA	TGTGCCAGCAGTTTACAGTTTCCCTACGAGCAGTACTTC	CASSLQFPYEQYF
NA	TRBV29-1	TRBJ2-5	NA	TGCAGCGTTGAGTCGCCGGATTACCAAGAGACCCAGTACTTC	CSVESPDYQETQYF
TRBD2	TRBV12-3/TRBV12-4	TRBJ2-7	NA	TGTGCCAGCAGGCGGGAGTCCGGCTACGAGCAGTACTTC	CASRRESGYEQYF
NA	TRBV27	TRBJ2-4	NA	TGTGCCAGCAGTAACCAGCTAGCCAAAAACATTCAGTACTTC	CASSNQLAKNIQYF
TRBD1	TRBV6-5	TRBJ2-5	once	TGTGCCAGCAGTCGGGACAGGGAAGAGACCCAGTACTTC	CASSRDREETQYF
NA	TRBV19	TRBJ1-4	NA	TGTGCCAGTAGTTTCCCCGACCCTAGGGGGGCGCAAAAACTGTTTTTT	CASSFPDPRGAQKLFF
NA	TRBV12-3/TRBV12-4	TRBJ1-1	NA	TGTGCCAGCAGTTTAAAGGGTCGGGCTTTCTTT	CASSLKGRAFF
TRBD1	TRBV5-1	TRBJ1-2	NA	TGCGCCAGCAGCTTGGGTGGACAGGGCTATGGCTACACCTTC	CASSLGGQGYGYTF
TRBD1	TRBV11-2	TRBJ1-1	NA	TGTGCCAGCAGCTTAGATCGCGGGGACAGGGAGCCTGAAGCTTTCTTT	CASSLDRGDREPEAFF
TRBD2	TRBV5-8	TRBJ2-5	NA	TGTGCCAGCAGCTTGGGACTAGCGGGGGCCAACCAAGAGACCCAGTACTTC	CASSLGLAGANQETQYF
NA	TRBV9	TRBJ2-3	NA	TGTGCCAGCAGCGTAGCTAGCGCAGATACGCAGTATTTT	CASSVASADTQYF
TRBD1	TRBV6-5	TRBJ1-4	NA	TGTGCCAGCACACTGGGACAGGAGAATGAAAAACTGTTTTTT	CASTLGQENEKLFF
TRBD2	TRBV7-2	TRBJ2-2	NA	TGTGCCAGCAGCTTAGAAGCTAGCGGGAGTAGGAACACCGGGGAGCTGTTTTTT	CASSLEASGSRNTGELFF
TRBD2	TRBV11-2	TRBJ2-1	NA	TGTGCCAGCAGCCTCGCGGTCGGGAGGAACTACAATGAGCAGTTCTTC	CASSLAVGRNYNEQFF
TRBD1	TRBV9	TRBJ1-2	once	TGTGCCAGCAGCCCTGGACAGGGTGGCAACTATGGCTACACCTTC	CASSPGQGGNYGYTF
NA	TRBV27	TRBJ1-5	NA	TGTGCCAGCAGTTCAGTTTTAAGGCAGCCCCAGCATTTT	CASSSVLRQPQHF
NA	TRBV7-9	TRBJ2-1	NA	TGTGCCAGCAGCTTAAGATCCGAGAACAATGAGCAGTTCTTC	CASSLRSENNEQFF
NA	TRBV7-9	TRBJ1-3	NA	TGTGCCAGCAGCTTATCGTTCTCTGGAAACACCATATATTTT	CASSLSFSGNTIYF
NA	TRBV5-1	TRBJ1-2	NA	TGCGCCAGCAGTTCCGACGGAACAGCAAGTGGCTACACCTTC	CASSSDGTASGYTF
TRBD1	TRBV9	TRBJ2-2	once	TGTGCCAGCAGCCTAGGACAGGGACAGAACACCGGGGAGCTGTTTTTT	CASSLGQGQNTGELFF
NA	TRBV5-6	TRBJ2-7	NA	TGTGCCAGCAGCCCCGGAGGCACCTACGAGCAGTACTTC	CASSPGGTYEQYF